The clone carrying this TCR beta chain is a singleton in its sample. Its antigen is not identified. The assay was immunoSEQ multiplex PCR, and TCRdb's table has in-frame clones only and misses some. The sample records roughly 60,000 clones, roughly 70% being singletons. The sample belongs to a study of vaccination effects on CD4 cells after COVID-19. Antigen-specific CD4+ T cells expanded by the ViraFEST assay with viral peptide pools were then sequenced. Isolating CD4+ T cells followed approximately ten days of culture. None of the vaccinated had previously contracted SARS-CoV-2, and their nucleocapsid antibodies tested negative. Findings of the study overall: Clones from infection and from vaccination both contracted markedly late after vaccination.

V trimming: 4 bases; J trimming: 7 bases; junction bases outside the gene matches: 8. The germline V gene has CDR1 SQVTM and CDR2 ANQGSEA. The CDR3 loop spans 13 amino acids. The rearrangement uses TRBV29-1 and TRBJ1-2; TRBD1 aligns across 8 bases. The clonotype originates from a human donor who received a COVID-19 vaccine. The source material was CD4+ T cells from PBMCs cultured with SARS-CoV-2 spike peptides, sampled before COVID-19 vaccination. The CDR3 protein is CSVAGGLRGGYTF. As DNA, the CDR3 is TGCAGCGTTGCAGGGGGCCTCCGGGGTGGCTACACCTTC.